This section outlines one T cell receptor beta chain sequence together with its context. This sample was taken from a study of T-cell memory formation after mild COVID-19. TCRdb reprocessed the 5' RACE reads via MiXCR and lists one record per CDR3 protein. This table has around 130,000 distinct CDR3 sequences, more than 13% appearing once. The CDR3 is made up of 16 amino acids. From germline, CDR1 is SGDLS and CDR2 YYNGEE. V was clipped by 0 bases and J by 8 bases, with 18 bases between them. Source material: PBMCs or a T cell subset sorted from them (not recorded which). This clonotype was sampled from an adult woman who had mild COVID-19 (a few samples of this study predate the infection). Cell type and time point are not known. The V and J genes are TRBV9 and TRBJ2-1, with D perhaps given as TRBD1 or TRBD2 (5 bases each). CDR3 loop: CASSVEGLVGTHEQFF. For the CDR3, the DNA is TGTGCCAGCAGCGTAGAGGGTCTAGTCGGGACCCATGAGCAGTTCTTC. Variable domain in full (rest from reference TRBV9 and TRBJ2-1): DSGVTQTPKHLITATGQRVTLRCSPRSGDLSVYWYQQSLDQGLQFLIQYYNGEERAKGNILERFSAQQFPDLHSELNLSSLELGDSALYFCASSVEGLVGTHEQFFGPGTRLTVL.